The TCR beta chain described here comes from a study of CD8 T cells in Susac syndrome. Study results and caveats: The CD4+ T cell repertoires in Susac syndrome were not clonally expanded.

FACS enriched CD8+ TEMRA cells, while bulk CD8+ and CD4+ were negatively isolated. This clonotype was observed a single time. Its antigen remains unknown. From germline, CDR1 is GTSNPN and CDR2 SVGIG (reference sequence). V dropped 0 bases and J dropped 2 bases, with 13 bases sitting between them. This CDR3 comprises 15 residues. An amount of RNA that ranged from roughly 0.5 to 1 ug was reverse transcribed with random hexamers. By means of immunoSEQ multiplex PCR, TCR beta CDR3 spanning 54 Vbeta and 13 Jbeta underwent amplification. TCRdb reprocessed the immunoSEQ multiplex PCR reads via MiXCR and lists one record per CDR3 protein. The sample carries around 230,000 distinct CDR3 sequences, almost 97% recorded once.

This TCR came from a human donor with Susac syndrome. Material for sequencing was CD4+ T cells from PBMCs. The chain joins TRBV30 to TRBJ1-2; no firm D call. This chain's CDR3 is CAWSVEVDANYGYTF. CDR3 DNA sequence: TGTGCCTGGAGTGTTGAGGTTGACGCAAACTATGGCTACACCTTC.